The T cell receptor (beta chain) described here comes from a study of early T cells in non-severe SARS-CoV-2 infection. This clonotype was seen a handful of times. TCRdb passed the 5' RACE reads through MiXCR, listing each CDR3 protein once. The sample shows about 30,000 distinct CDR3 sequences, 5% to 6.5% of them seen only once. The germline V and J ends were trimmed by 1 base and 3 bases, with 5 bases remaining between them. Germline V CDR1 and CDR2: SGHDT, YYEEEE. The CDR3 runs 12 residues. The source of this sequence is an adult who was a healthcare worker with PCR-confirmed SARS-CoV-2 infection or an uninfected control (not recorded which). The chain is built from TRBV5-6 and TRBJ2-7; D gene unclear. Sequencing used whole blood. CDR3 sequence reads: CASSLRVYEQYF. CDR3 nucleotides: TGTGCCAGCAGCTTGAGGGTCTACGAGCAGTACTTC.